A single sample is the source of the 6 T cell receptor beta chains below, sequenced in a study of blood T cell repertoires in COVID-19 (dated by TCRdb to the early 2020s). The library was prepared using the immunoSEQ multiplex PCR assay. Sourced from immuneACCESS, this table was stored by TCRdb with only in-frame sequences that have V and J called. A share of the clones is absent; for the studies checked, an unresolved V gene accounts for under half, and the remainder has no known explanation. Counted in this sample were approximately 80,000 clones; 82% of them appeared once. The ten most abundant clones make up approximately 25% of the sample. Source material: peripheral blood. These receptor sequences come from a human donor in a cohort sampled during active COVID-19.

Here the CDR3 reads CASSEEGLTQYF. The CDR3 region has the DNA TGTGCCAGCAGCGAGGAGGGACTTACGCAGTATTTT. V gene TRBV9 combines with J gene TRBJ2-3, with a tentative D call TRBD2 (6 bases). Trimming pared 3 bases from V and 8 bases from J, leaving 10 bases between. The CDR3 length is 12 residues. Looked up from germline, CDR1 is SGDLS and CDR2 is YYNGEE.

The chain uses TRBV19 and TRBJ2-1; a possible D gene is TRBD1 (5 bases). The ends were cut back, 0 bases at V and 9 bases at J, with 6 bases in the middle. CDR3 length equals 12 residues. From germline, CDR1 is LNHDA and CDR2 SQIVND (reference sequence). CDR3: CASSIDRGEQFF. CDR3 DNA sequence: TGTGCCAGTAGTATAGATAGGGGTGAGCAGTTCTTC.

The genes are TRBV27 and TRBJ2-5; the match to TRBD2 covers 8 bases. The CDR3 contains 15 residues. Germline CDR1 and CDR2: MNHEY and SMNVEV (reference sequence). The ends lost 6 bases at V and 3 bases at J; junction bases unmatched: 9. The chain's CDR3 is CASRTGTRIKETQYF. DNA for the CDR3: TGTGCCAGCAGGACTGGGACTAGGATAAAAGAGACCCAGTACTTC.

The chain carries TRBV7-3 and TRBJ2-2; 8 bases agree with TRBD2. The germline gives CDR1 SGHTA, CDR2 FQGTGA. This CDR3 has 17 residues. J lost 2 bases, V lost 5 bases, and 10 bases had no gene match. The CDR3 reads CASSLARGAANTGELFF. CDR3 nucleotides: TGTGCCAGCAGCCTTGCGCGGGGGGCCGCTAACACCGGGGAGCTGTTTTTT.

This chain connects TRBV6-5 to TRBJ1-2; 9 nucleotides agree with TRBD1. The germline gives CDR1 MNHEY, CDR2 SVGAGI. The CDR3 is 14 amino acids. V lost 4 bases to trimming and J lost 7 bases; unmatched junction nucleotides: 7. The CDR3 DNA is TGTGCCAGCAGTTTTACACAGGGGGCGAGTGGCTACACCTTC. It specifies CASSFTQGASGYTF.

The chain combines TRBV7-3 with TRBJ2-2, with D possibly being TRBD1 (5 bases). Germline V CDR1 and CDR2: SGHTA, FQGTGA. Trimming pared 6 bases from V and 6 bases from J, leaving 14 bases between. The CDR3 loop spans 14 amino acids. Here the CDR3 DNA reads TGTGCCAGCAGACCAGGGCCCGACCCCGGGGAGCTGTTTTTT. This sequence encodes CASRPGPDPGELFF.